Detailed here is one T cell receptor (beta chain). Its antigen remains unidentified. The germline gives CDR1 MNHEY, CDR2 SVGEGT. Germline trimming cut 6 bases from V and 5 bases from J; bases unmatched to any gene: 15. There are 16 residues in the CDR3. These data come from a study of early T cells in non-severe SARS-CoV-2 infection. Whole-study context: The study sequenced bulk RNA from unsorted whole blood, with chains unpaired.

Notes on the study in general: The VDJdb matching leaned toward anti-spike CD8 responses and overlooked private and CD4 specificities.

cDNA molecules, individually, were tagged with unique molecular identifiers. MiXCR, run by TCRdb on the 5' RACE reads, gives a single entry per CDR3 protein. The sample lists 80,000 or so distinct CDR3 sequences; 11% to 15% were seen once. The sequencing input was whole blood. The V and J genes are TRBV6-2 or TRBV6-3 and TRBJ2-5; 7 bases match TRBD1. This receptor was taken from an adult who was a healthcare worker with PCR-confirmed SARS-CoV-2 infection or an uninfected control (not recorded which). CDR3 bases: TGTGCCAGCAGACGGACCAGAAGGGACAGTCAGGAGACCCAGTACTTC. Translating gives CASRRTRRDSQETQYF.